The rows below give T cell receptor beta chains drawn from one sample of a study of T cells in localized non-small cell lung cancer. Produced via immunoSEQ multiplex PCR; TCRdb's table is partial and in-frame only. The sample yields approximately 1,000 clones, 36% seen once. The sequencing here drew on lung tumor tissue, taken before any cancer treatment. These receptors came from a man aged 35-75 years with stage I lung adenocarcinoma. The CDR3 runs from the conserved cysteine through the conserved F or W. Fields, in order: D gene, V gene, J gene, clone size, CDR3 DNA, CDR3 protein. D genes are given only for firm matches. Not all rows give a size; the values are once, few, many and, for expanded clones, a class.

>-|TRBV6-8|TRBJ1-1|large
TGTGCCAGCAGTTACCAGGAGACCACTGAAGCTTTCTTT
CASSYQETTEAFF
>-|TRBV9|TRBJ2-2|-
TGTGCCAGCAGCGTAGCCCTGTTTAAGGGGACGAACACCGGGGAGCTGTTTTTT
CASSVALFKGTNTGELFF
>-|TRBV19|TRBJ2-7|-
TGTGCCAGTAGTAATTTGTTACAGGGTCCCCCCTACGAGCAGTACTTC
CASSNLLQGPPYEQYF
>TRBD1|TRBV11-3|TRBJ2-3|-
TGTGCCAGCAGCTTAGGACAGGGGCCTCCCGCAGATACGCAGTATTTT
CASSLGQGPPADTQYF
>-|TRBV9|TRBJ2-5|-
TGTGCCAGCAGCGTAGACGGGTTGGGGGTTGGAGAGACCCAGTACTTC
CASSVDGLGVGETQYF
>TRBD1|TRBV19|TRBJ2-3|-
TGTGCCAGTAGTACCGCGACAGGGTCAAATACGCAGTATTTT
CASSTATGSNTQYF
>TRBD1|TRBV6-8|TRBJ2-7|-
TGTGCCAGCCGGGACAGGGTGTGGGGTGAGCAGTACTTC
CASRDRVWGEQYF
>TRBD1|TRBV6-8|TRBJ1-6|medium-sized
TGTGCCACCCGGACAGGGCTTTCACCCCTCCACTTT
CATRTGLSPLHF
>TRBD1|TRBV11-3|TRBJ1-6|-
TGTGCCAGCAGCTTAGAGACAGGGTATAATTCACCCCTCCACTTT
CASSLETGYNSPLHF
>-|TRBV28|TRBJ2-7|-
TGTGCCAGCAGTTTATTCGCAGGTTCCTACGAGCAGTACTTC
CASSLFAGSYEQYF
>TRBD1|TRBV19|TRBJ1-5|-
TGTGCCAGTAGCACAGGGGAGGGCTATCAGCCCCAGCATTTT
CASSTGEGYQPQHF
>-|TRBV11-3|TRBJ1-2|medium-sized
TGTGCCAGCGCTTGGGAGGGGAACCCATATGGCTACACCTTC
CASAWEGNPYGYTF
>TRBD1|TRBV19|TRBJ2-5|few
TGTGCCAGTAGTCGGAAGGGTCGGGACAGCCGCCTCGGGGAGACCCAGTACTTC
CASSRKGRDSRLGETQYF
>TRBD2|TRBV11-3|TRBJ2-7|-
TGTGCCAGCAGCTCGACTAGCGGGAACTCCTACGAGCAGTACTTC
CASSSTSGNSYEQYF
>TRBD1|TRBV28|TRBJ1-1|-
TGTGCCAGCAGTTTATTAGACAGGGTAACTGAAGCTTTCTTT
CASSLLDRVTEAFF
>-|TRBV28|TRBJ1-1|-
TGTGCCAGCAGTCCCGGGACACCTAACACTGAAGCTTTCTTT
CASSPGTPNTEAFF
>-|TRBV23-1|TRBJ1-2|-
TGCGCCAGCAGTCAACGGGACTCTACTAACTATGGCTACACCTTC
CASSQRDSTNYGYTF
>TRBD2|TRBV11-3|TRBJ2-1|few
TGTGCCAGCAGCCCCGCCACTAGCGGGATCCACCATGAGCAGTTCTTC
CASSPATSGIHHEQFF
>TRBD2|TRBV11-3|TRBJ2-3|-
TGTGCCAGCAGCTTGGTTCTAGCGGGAGGTTCCACAGATACGCAGTATTTT
CASSLVLAGGSTDTQYF
>TRBD2|TRBV6-8|TRBJ2-5|few
TGTGCCAGCAGTAATGGACTAGCGGAGATAGAGACCCAGTACTTC
CASSNGLAEIETQYF
>TRBD2|TRBV6-8|TRBJ2-3|few
TGTGCCAGCAGCCCCGGGACTAGCTTAGCAGATACGCAGTATTTT
CASSPGTSLADTQYF
>-|TRBV30|TRBJ1-2|-
TGTGCCTGGAGTGCCGGAACCTATGGCTACACCTTC
CAWSAGTYGYTF
>TRBD1|TRBV11-3|TRBJ2-1|few
TGTGCCAGCAGGAGGGGACAGGGTCTCAATGAGCAGTTCTTC
CASRRGQGLNEQFF
>-|TRBV11-3|TRBJ2-5|-
TGTGCCAGCAGCCAATCTGGGGGCGAGTTGTTGGAGACCCAGTACTTC
CASSQSGGELLETQYF
>-|TRBV7-5|TRBJ2-1|-
TGTGCCAGCAGCTTTAGTCTAGCGGGAGAGGGTGAGCAGTTCTTC
CASSFSLAGEGEQFF
>TRBD1|TRBV30|TRBJ1-1|-
TGTGCCTGGAGTGGACAGGGAAACACTGAAGCTTTCTTT
CAWSGQGNTEAFF
>TRBD2|TRBV11-3|TRBJ2-6|few
TGTGCCAGCAGCTCGGGGGGATCTGGGGCCAACGTCCTGACTTTC
CASSSGGSGANVLTF
>-|TRBV29-1|TRBJ2-3|-
TGCAGCGTTCGCAGGGGCACAGATACGCAGTATTTT
CSVRRGTDTQYF
>TRBD2|TRBV5-1|TRBJ2-7|few
TGCGCCAGCAGCTTGGCCGCTAGCGGGACCTACGAGCAGTACTTC
CASSLAASGTYEQYF
>TRBD1|TRBV10-3|TRBJ1-5|few
TGTGCCATCAGTGAGAACAGGGGGGGCAATCAGCCCCAGCATTTT
CAISENRGGNQPQHF
>-|TRBV9|TRBJ1-5|few
TGTGCCAGCGGACGGACGGTAAAGCCCCAGCATTTT
CASGRTVKPQHF
>-|TRBV19|TRBJ2-1|-
TGTGCCAGTAGCCCCTCGAGTTCCTCCTACAATGAGCAGTTCTTC
CASSPSSSSYNEQFF
>-|TRBV19|TRBJ1-4|-
TGTGCCAGTAGCCGTGAGGTTCGGGAAAAACTGTTTTTT
CASSREVREKLFF
>-|TRBV2|TRBJ1-5|few
TGTGCCAGCAGTGAATCGGGGTTTAGCAATCAGCCCCAGCATTTT
CASSESGFSNQPQHF
>-|TRBV28|TRBJ2-7|-
TGTGCCAGCAGTTTCCGGGCGGGCTTCTCCTACGAGCAGTACTTC
CASSFRAGFSYEQYF
>-|TRBV30|TRBJ2-6|-
TGTGCCTGGAGTGAGGGGACCGGGGCCAACGTCCTGACTTTC
CAWSEGTGANVLTF
>-|TRBV19|TRBJ1-5|once
TGTGCCAGCAACGACATTGCCAATCAGCCCCAGCATTTT
CASNDIANQPQHF